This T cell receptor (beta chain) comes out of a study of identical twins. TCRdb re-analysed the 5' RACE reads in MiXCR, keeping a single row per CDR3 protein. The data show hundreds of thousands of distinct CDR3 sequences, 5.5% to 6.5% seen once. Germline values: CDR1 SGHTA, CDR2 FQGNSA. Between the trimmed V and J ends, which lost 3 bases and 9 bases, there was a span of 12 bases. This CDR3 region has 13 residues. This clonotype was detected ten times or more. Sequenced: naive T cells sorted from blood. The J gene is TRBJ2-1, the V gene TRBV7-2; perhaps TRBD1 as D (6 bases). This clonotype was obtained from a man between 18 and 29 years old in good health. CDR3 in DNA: TGTGCCAGCAGCTTGGGGGCGAGGGGTGAGCAGTTCTTC. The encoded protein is CASSLGARGEQFF.